This TCR beta chain is drawn from a study of blood T cells in healthy people across ages. Findings and caveats of the study: In long-lived donors, naive CD4+ cell counts and diversity exceeded those of aged donors. Estimates of diversity drawn from one million T cells were considered underestimates.

Notes on this clonotype: What it binds is not known.

The V gene end was trimmed by 5 bases and the J gene end by 6 bases; junction bases not matched to a gene: 13. Germline CDR1 and CDR2: MNHEY and SMNVEV (reference sequence). CDR3 length: 15 amino acids. The use of a sample-barcoded 5' primer and a J-beta primer mix characterized a second PCR of about 6 to 12 cycles. Each TCR beta cDNA got a 12-nucleotide random molecular identifier. One entry per CDR3 protein, called by TCRdb with MiXCR from the 5' RACE reads. The sample holds 1.5 million to 2 million distinct CDR3 sequences, approximately 32% seen once. The sequence was collected from a woman aged 30 to 39 in good health. The chain employs TRBV27 and TRBJ2-7; 7 positions match TRBD1. The sample taken for sequencing was blood. The CDR3 DNA reads as TGTGCCAGCAGTCCGGACAGGAGGCCTCTTGGCGAGCAGTACTTC. It codes for CASSPDRRPLGEQYF.